The rows below give T cell receptor beta chains drawn from one sample of a study. TCRdb processed the 5' RACE reads anew with MiXCR; each CDR3 protein has one entry. The sample shows 30,000 to 40,000 distinct CDR3 sequences, approximately 27% of them seen only once. Sequencing was performed on naive CD4+ T cells sorted from a lymph node. Receptors were obtained from a female donor with breast cancer. Both conserved end residues are trimmed from each CDR3. Some rows mark clone size as missing; the rest say once, few, many or name a class of expanded clone.

v_gene: TRBV3-1
j_gene: TRBJ1-5
abundance: many
CDR3aa: ASSQGGDRNQPQH

v_gene: TRBV4-1
j_gene: TRBJ2-1
abundance: few
CDR3aa: ASSQGGGAYNEQF

v_gene: TRBV12-3/TRBV12-4
j_gene: TRBJ2-3
abundance: -
CDR3aa: ASRRGGGTDTQY

v_gene: TRBV27
j_gene: TRBJ1-5
abundance: few
CDR3aa: ASSFGQGVDQPQH

v_gene: TRBV27
j_gene: TRBJ2-7
abundance: -
CDR3aa: ASSIAGTDYEQY

v_gene: TRBV7-3
j_gene: TRBJ2-6
abundance: many
CDR3aa: ASSLMGDTLQSSGANVLT

v_gene: TRBV4-2
j_gene: TRBJ2-5
abundance: medium-sized
CDR3aa: ASSQDRPPQGETQY

v_gene: TRBV3-1
j_gene: TRBJ2-1
abundance: few
CDR3aa: ASSPGGRVDEQF

v_gene: TRBV12-3/TRBV12-4
j_gene: TRBJ1-5
abundance: few
CDR3aa: ASGAGPAAGDQPQH

v_gene: TRBV18
j_gene: TRBJ1-2
abundance: few
CDR3aa: ASSPARVGYT

v_gene: TRBV6-1
j_gene: TRBJ2-5
abundance: many
CDR3aa: ASSGTGQETQY

v_gene: TRBV29-1
j_gene: TRBJ2-3
abundance: -
CDR3aa: SVEGGGRTRTDTQY

v_gene: TRBV5-1
j_gene: TRBJ2-1
abundance: few
CDR3aa: ASSLGGFPYNEQF

v_gene: TRBV30
j_gene: TRBJ2-3
abundance: -
CDR3aa: AWSLVAGEDTQY

v_gene: TRBV6-1
j_gene: TRBJ1-5
abundance: once
CDR3aa: ASSPFGNQPQH

v_gene: TRBV12-3/TRBV12-4
j_gene: TRBJ2-1
abundance: -
CDR3aa: ASSLSILHEQF

v_gene: TRBV28
j_gene: TRBJ2-5
abundance: -
CDR3aa: ASRGRVNQETQY

v_gene: TRBV29-1
j_gene: TRBJ2-1
abundance: -
CDR3aa: SVTPGDRGPYNEQF

v_gene: TRBV7-9
j_gene: TRBJ2-5
abundance: -
CDR3aa: ASSGPDRGRTQY

v_gene: TRBV6-2/TRBV6-3
j_gene: TRBJ2-7
abundance: -
CDR3aa: ASRTAGYTHEQY

v_gene: TRBV27
j_gene: TRBJ1-5
abundance: -
CDR3aa: ASSLPGQNQPQH

v_gene: TRBV12-5
j_gene: TRBJ1-1
abundance: -
CDR3aa: ASGLQLNTEAF

v_gene: TRBV3-1
j_gene: TRBJ2-5
abundance: many
CDR3aa: ASASEDRPKETQY

v_gene: TRBV4-1
j_gene: TRBJ2-7
abundance: -
CDR3aa: ASSHPKTGRAYEQY

v_gene: TRBV27
j_gene: TRBJ1-1
abundance: -
CDR3aa: ASSPGGKAF

v_gene: TRBV7-6
j_gene: TRBJ2-5
abundance: -
CDR3aa: ASSAGQGKETQY

v_gene: TRBV29-1
j_gene: TRBJ2-5
abundance: -
CDR3aa: SVDRITGETQY

v_gene: TRBV5-1
j_gene: TRBJ2-5
abundance: -
CDR3aa: ASSFSGGPVETQY

v_gene: TRBV12-3/TRBV12-4
j_gene: TRBJ1-1
abundance: -
CDR3aa: ASVLGPNTEAF

v_gene: TRBV5-1
j_gene: TRBJ2-2
abundance: many
CDR3aa: ASSLFSSGSGVGELF

v_gene: TRBV5-4
j_gene: TRBJ1-1
abundance: few
CDR3aa: ASSLEQLNTEAF

v_gene: TRBV4-1
j_gene: TRBJ2-7
abundance: -
CDR3aa: AGSQGDRLVYEQY

v_gene: TRBV20-1
j_gene: TRBJ1-1
abundance: -
CDR3aa: SAQTLQGLGTEAF